This T cell receptor beta chain was captured by sequencing in a study of T-cell memory formation after mild COVID-19. In the study overall: The TCR clusters were mostly specific to one donor.

Via MiXCR, TCRdb re-called the 5' RACE reads, giving one row per CDR3 protein. Among just under 150,000 distinct CDR3 sequences listed, approximately 6% were seen once. This clonotype was seen ten or more times. Between the trimmed V and J ends, which lost 6 bases and 2 bases, there was a span of 8 bases. The CDR3 loop spans 13 amino acids. The V call is TRBV12-3 or TRBV12-4, the J call TRBJ2-4; D is ambiguous. The clonotype comes from an adult woman who had mild COVID-19 (a few samples of this study predate the infection). Cell type and time point are not known. Sample: PBMCs or a T cell subset sorted from them (not recorded which). CDR3 DNA: TGTGCCAGCAGCGCCCCTACCAAAAACATTCAGTACTTC. Its translation: CASSAPTKNIQYF.